This TCR beta chain originates from a study of blood T cell repertoires in COVID-19. Generated by immunoSEQ multiplex PCR, the TCRdb table keeps only in-frame clones and is missing some. The sample has around 80,000 clones, approximately 86% seen once; the top ten hold roughly 30%. V lost 5 bases to trimming and J lost 9 bases; unmatched junction nucleotides: 9. CDR3 length equals 14 residues. Germline V gives CDR1 SGHTA, CDR2 FQGNSA. The chain is built from TRBV7-2 and TRBJ2-1; TRBD2 aligns across 8 bases. Sequenced material: peripheral blood. This clonotype originated in a woman of 80 years or more with acute or convalescent COVID-19. CDR3 protein: CASSPGTRKGEQFF. CDR3 DNA: TGTGCCAGCAGCCCCGGGACTAGGAAAGGTGAGCAGTTCTTC.